The source of this TCR beta chain is a study of shared clonotypes between healthy human individuals. Germline V gene lookup returns CDR1 SGHRS and CDR2 YFSETQ. Trimming removed 4 bases from V and 0 bases from J, with 12 bases in between. The CDR3 is made up of 15 amino acids. Generated by immunoSEQ multiplex PCR, the TCRdb table keeps only in-frame clones and is missing some. The sample includes a few million clones, approximately 96% of them seen just once. CD45RA-negative memory and CD45RA+ naive subsets were split from the CD4+ cells. Sequencing used naive CD4+ T cells sorted from blood. Sample subset: CD45RA+ positively selected. The clonotype comes from a young man in good health. The rearrangement joins TRBV5-1 to TRBJ2-3; maybe TRBD1 (5 bases). CDR3 residues: CASSQGVTSTDTQYF. The CDR3 region has the DNA TGCGCCAGCAGCCAGGGCGTTACCAGCACAGATACGCAGTATTTT.